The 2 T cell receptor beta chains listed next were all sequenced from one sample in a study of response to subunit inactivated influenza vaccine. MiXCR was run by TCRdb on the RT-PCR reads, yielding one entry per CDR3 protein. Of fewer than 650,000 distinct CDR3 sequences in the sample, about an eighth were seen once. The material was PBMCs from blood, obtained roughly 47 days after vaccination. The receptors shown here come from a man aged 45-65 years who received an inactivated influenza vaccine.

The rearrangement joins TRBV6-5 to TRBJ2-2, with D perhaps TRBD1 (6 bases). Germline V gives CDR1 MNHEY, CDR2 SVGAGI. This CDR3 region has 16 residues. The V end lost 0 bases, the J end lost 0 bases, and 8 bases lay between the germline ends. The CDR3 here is CASSYSRTANTGELFF. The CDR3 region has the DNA TGTGCCAGCAGTTACTCGAGGACAGCGAACACCGGGGAGCTGTTTTTT.

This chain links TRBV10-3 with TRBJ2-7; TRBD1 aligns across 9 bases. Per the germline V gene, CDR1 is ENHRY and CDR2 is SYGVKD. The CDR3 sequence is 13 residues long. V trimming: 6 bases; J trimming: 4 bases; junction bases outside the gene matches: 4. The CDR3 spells CAISRDRAYEQYF. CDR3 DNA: TGTGCCATCAGCCGGGACAGGGCGTACGAGCAGTACTTC.